This TCR beta chain is drawn from a study of shared clonotypes between healthy human individuals (TCRdb year 2020). Regarding the study in general: Two women and a few men aged 18 to 49 years were included in the cohort. For each donor, three plates each were used for CD4 naive and CD4 memory, two plates were used for CD8 naive, and one plate was used for CD8 memory. To estimate repertoire size and how much clonotypes are shared between individuals, the study performed deep sequencing of blood TCR repertoires from roughly five healthy adults. To increase sequencing depth and limit assay-specific biases, different laboratories used diverse techniques to prepare libraries and sequence TCR repertoires. Leukapheresis yielded between about 0.9 and 9 billion PBMCs per donor. The full study reports these points: When several donors were compared, the shared fraction of clonotypes was about 5% for naive CD4, approximately 3.3% for naive CD8, 2% to 2.5% for memory CD4, and about 0.36% for memory CD8. Compared with non-shared clonotypes, the clonotypes found in all four sorted-subset donors had higher generation probabilities. Even with the large sequencing depth, rarefaction of the sorted-subset datasets indicated that sequencing was incomplete. Larger estimated clonotype richness was generally found for naive subsets than for memory subsets. Because the study included a small number of donors, the genetic and exposure-history diversity represented was limited. Sampling was restricted to blood, and TCR repertoires in tissues likely differ from the TCR repertoires found in blood. Based on pairwise subsampling, the degree of clonotype sharing among donors was expected to be affected by sequencing depth.

Concerning this clone itself: The target of this receptor is not known. Base-call qualities are not available, and no considerably larger clone is one nucleotide away.

Clipping removes 4 bases from V and 4 bases from J, with 6 as the unmatched junction base count. From the germline V gene, CDR1 is MGHRA and CDR2 is YSYEKL. The CDR3 holds 14 amino acids from the cysteine to the phenylalanine. Of the read, only the CDR3 DNA is kept; its 42 bases are in frame from base 1. The donors were healthy, HIV-negative adults with no recently reported acute infections or vaccinations. Only Caucasian adults living in Nashville, Tennessee, USA were represented among the donors. Magnetic negative selection was used to enrich CD4+ T cells, after which naive cells were positively selected on CD45RA and the negative fraction became the memory subset. Blood was obtained by leukapheresis, after which PBMCs were separated by Ficoll-Histopaque density gradient centrifugation and cryopreserved in liquid nitrogen vapor phase. Analytical flow cytometry was used to check the purity and quantity of each magnetically sorted T cell population. Genomic DNA was isolated from every sorted fraction and measured by UV absorbance on a Nanodrop 2000c.

Using the deep immunoSEQ assay, multiplex PCR amplified TCR CDR3 regions from genomic DNA. Extracted genomic DNA from each cell subset was distributed evenly across all wells of several immunoSEQ 96-well plates, and each plate was treated as a replicate. For sorted subsets, each replicate PCR was loaded with 200 ng genomic DNA, equivalent to 32,000 or so T cell genomes. Purified libraries were measured with a Qubit 3.0 fluorometer, size-checked on a Bioanalyzer 2100, and measured again with the KAPA Library Quantification kit. Every immunoSEQ 96-well plate was sequenced on a dedicated single-read 150-cycle Illumina NextSeq 550 flow cell. The study's processing was this. The immunoSEQ output contained only junctional sequences without quality scores, so filtering could not match that applied to full-length reads. Sequences were annotated with PyIR, a Python wrapper for IgBLAST v1.9, and V/J genes and CDR3 were assigned using IMGT germline references. Reads were removed for weak V/J assignments (E-value above 1e-6), missing CDR3, stop codons, out-of-frame junctions, or ambiguous translated residues. A V3J clonotype was defined by an identical inferred V gene, J gene, and CDR3 amino acid sequence. The percentage overlap between two repertoires was calculated by dividing the number of shared unique clonotypes by the size of the smaller repertoire. Repertoire richness was assessed with RTK rarefaction, the Chao1 estimator, and Recon v2.1 estimates of unobserved clonotypes. For all TCRbeta clonotypes obtained by the gDNA method from several donors, generation probabilities were computed with OLGA. Imported from immuneACCESS, the table was reduced by TCRdb to in-frame sequences with V and J called. These copies leave out some clones; in studies compared against another copy, an unresolved V gene accounts for under half, and the cause of the remainder is not known. D and trimming were read from the DNA, whereas the V and J calls and clone size are those reported in that table. Across this sample there are a few million clones, with approximately 95% seen only once. The biggest ten clones account for approximately 0.13% of the sample.

The chain links TRBV4-1 with TRBJ2-7; 8 of the junction bases match TRBD1. Sequencing was performed on naive CD4+ T cells sorted from blood. Reading the label with the study, this specimen's cell subset or site is: CD45RA+ positively selected. The TCR comes from a young man in good health. Here the CDR3 is given as CASSPADRAYEQYF. The base sequence is TGCGCCAGCAGCCCCGCGGACAGGGCGTACGAGCAGTACTTC.